This T cell receptor (beta chain) emerged from a study of human T cells and chemical hapten exposure (dated by TCRdb to the early 2020s). About the full investigation: For sensitization, 2% DPC in acetone was applied to a roughly 2 cm by roughly 2 cm area of upper inner arm skin. Patients additionally received weekly therapeutic DPC doses to the scalp throughout the roughly 25-week study period. Patch testing on the upper back used Finn chambers containing 0.01% DPC, with scoring done after 6 days according to International Contact Dermatitis Research Group standards. Most of the patients in the cohort were female, and the cohort covered alopecia areata with under or over 50% scalp involvement, alopecia totalis and alopecia universalis. The libraries were sequenced as a pool, and the TCR yield per sample differed mostly because of small variations in library volumes within the pool. The study tracked peripheral blood TCR repertoire changes in vivo during primary and secondary sensitization to the hapten diphenylcyclopropenone (DPC) in alopecia patients. Blood was sampled from patients pre-sensitization (week 0) and at 2, 6 and about 24 weeks after DPC sensitization. For TCR sequencing, blood came from about 28 alopecia patients at anywhere from one to four time points (pre-sensitization, 2, 6 and 24 weeks).

The library was made by RACE. This sample was sequenced with a NextSeq 500. Library preparation attached unique molecular identifiers to individual cDNA molecules for quantitative, reproducible TCR counting. From each blood RNA sample, both TCR alpha and TCR beta chains were sequenced. Per the original workflow: The median number of TCRs per sample was some 100,000, ranging from about 23,224 to 690,600. The Decombinator software suite was used to annotate the V, J and CDR3 of the TCR reads. For PS versus PT1 abundance plots, all samples were subsampled to the same number of TCRs (28,000). TCRs were defined as expanded if absent before sensitization and observed at least eight times at the 2-week time point. Using fastp at Q25 and MiXCR, TCRdb reprocessed the public reads and kept productive beta chains. Duplicate CDR3 protein sequences are folded into a single record with the most common DNA and genes. The V and J calls were determined by TCRdb, not by the authors. Here the sample has just under 60,000 distinct CDR3 sequences; around 11% occur a single time. The ten largest account for roughly 2.4% of the sample.

Many counts were recorded for this clonotype. Its antigen is not yet known. The record has no base qualities; no much larger clone is one base away. Beyond this particular receptor, the publication reports: No change with DPC sensitization was found in the number of TCRs above 1 in 1000 frequency, and no evidence of global repertoire structure alterations was found. Significantly more large CDR3 similarity clusters were formed by expanded TCRs than by pre-sensitization or healthy control sets, consistent with antigen-driven responses. After repeated subsampling, the strength of the expansion versus patch-test correlation and the threshold at which it became significant changed. Because every patient had alopecia, a presumed autoimmune disease, the patients' immune response might differ from that of healthy individuals. Patch test score correlated positively with the number of PT1 expanded TCRs, reaching significance at thresholds 8, 16 and 32 but not at 4.

Reading the label with the study, this specimen's time point is: patch test 3, about 24 weeks after DPC sensitization. The meaning of the sample's treatment or condition label: therapeutic diphenylcyclopropenone sensitization with weekly scalp DPC. Blood at each patch-test visit was drawn before the patch test was applied. To be eligible, patients had to be aged 18 to 70, diagnosed with alopecia and judged suitable for DPC therapy, while pregnant patients were excluded. Unfractionated whole blood was collected in Tempus Blood RNA tubes, and total RNA was extracted from that blood. From a lookup of the germline V gene, CDR1 and CDR2 are SGHRS and YFSETQ. Reading from cysteine to phenylalanine, the CDR3 counts 16 amino acids. Only CDR3 DNA is held: 48 bases, read in frame from base 1. V and J are trimmed by 0 bases and 11 bases, and the gene matches miss 12 bases of the junction.

The source is a man aged 25 to 40 with alopecia areata. Some clones in this sample may be carry-over from other donors' samples. Rearrangement joined TRBV5-1 to TRBJ2-1, and 9 bases in between align with TRBD2. Specimen: whole blood, collected in connection with sensitization to the hapten diphenylcyclopropenone (DPC). The DNA sequence is TGCGCCAGCAGCTTGGCCATGGCGGGGGGGCCCGTTAAGCAGTTCTTC. This is translated as CASSLAMAGGPVKQFF.